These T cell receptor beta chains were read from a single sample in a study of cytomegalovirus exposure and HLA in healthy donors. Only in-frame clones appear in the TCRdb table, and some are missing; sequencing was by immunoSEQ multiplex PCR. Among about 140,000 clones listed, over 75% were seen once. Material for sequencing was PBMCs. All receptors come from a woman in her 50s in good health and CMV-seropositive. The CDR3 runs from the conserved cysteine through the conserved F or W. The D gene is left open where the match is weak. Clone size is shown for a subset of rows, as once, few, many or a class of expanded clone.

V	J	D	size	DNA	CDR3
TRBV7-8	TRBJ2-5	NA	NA	TGTGCCAGCAGCTTAGAGGGGGGGGCCAGACCCCAGTACTTC	CASSLEGGARPQYF
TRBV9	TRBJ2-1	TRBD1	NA	TGTGCCAGCAGCGTAGTGCAGGGGGCCCCTGGCTACAATGAGCAGTTCTTC	CASSVVQGAPGYNEQFF
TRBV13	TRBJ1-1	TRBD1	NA	TGTGCCAGCAGCTTGGGGGGACAGGGATGGACTGAAGCTTTCTTT	CASSLGGQGWTEAFF
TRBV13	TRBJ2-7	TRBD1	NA	TGTGCCAGCAGCCCACCAGGACAGGTAGGCTCCGAGCAGTACTTC	CASSPPGQVGSEQYF
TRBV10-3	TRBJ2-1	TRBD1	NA	TGTGCCATCAGACGGGACAGGGGGCAATACAATGAGCAGTTCTTC	CAIRRDRGQYNEQFF
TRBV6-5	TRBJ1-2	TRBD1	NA	TGTGCCAGCAGCCAGGGGGACTATGGCTACACCTTC	CASSQGDYGYTF
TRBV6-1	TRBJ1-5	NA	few	TGTGCCAGCAGTTACAGGACAGAGCAGCATTTT	CASSYRTEQHF
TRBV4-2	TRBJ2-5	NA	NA	TGTGCCAGCAGCCCTGGGTCCCTGCGGGAGACCCAGTACTTC	CASSPGSLRETQYF
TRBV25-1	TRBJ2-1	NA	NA	TGTGCCAGCAGTGTAGAGTTGCCCTCCTACAATGAGCAGTTCTTC	CASSVELPSYNEQFF
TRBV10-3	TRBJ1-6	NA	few	TGTGCCATCAGCGTAGGACAGAATAATTCACCCCTCCACTTT	CAISVGQNNSPLHF
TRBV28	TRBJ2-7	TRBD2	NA	TGTGCCAGCACCTTACTAGCGGCCAACGAGCAGTACTTC	CASTLLAANEQYF
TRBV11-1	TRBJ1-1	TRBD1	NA	TGTGCCAGCAGCGACCGGGACAGGTTGAACACTGAAGCTTTCTTT	CASSDRDRLNTEAFF
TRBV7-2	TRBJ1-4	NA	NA	TGTGCCAGCAGCTCCGACCGGGGGTTTACTGAAAAACTGTTTTTT	CASSSDRGFTEKLFF
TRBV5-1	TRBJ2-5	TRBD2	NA	TGCGCCAGCAGCTCCCCCGTAATAGCGGGGGTCGAGACCCAGTACTTC	CASSSPVIAGVETQYF
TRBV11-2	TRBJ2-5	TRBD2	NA	TGTGCCAGCAGGCGAGCGGGGGGGCAAGAGACCCAGTACTTC	CASRRAGGQETQYF
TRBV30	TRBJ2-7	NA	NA	TGTGCCTGGAATCGGGATATCGACGAGCAGTACTTC	CAWNRDIDEQYF
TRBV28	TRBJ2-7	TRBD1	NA	TGTGCCAGCAGTTTGGGACAGCTATTACCTTCCTACGAGCAGTACTTC	CASSLGQLLPSYEQYF
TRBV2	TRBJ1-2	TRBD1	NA	TGTGCCAGCAGCGAGCCTTGGGACAGAAAGATCCCCTCTAACTATGGCTACACCTTC	CASSEPWDRKIPSNYGYTF
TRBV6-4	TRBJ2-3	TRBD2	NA	TGTGCCAGCAGTGACTCTTCTAGCGGGGATGATAAGTATTTT	CASSDSSSGDDKYF
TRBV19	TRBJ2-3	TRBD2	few	TGTGCCAGTAGTATTGGGCTAGCGGGGGGGCGGGATACGCAGTATTTT	CASSIGLAGGRDTQYF
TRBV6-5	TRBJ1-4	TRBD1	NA	TGTGCCAGCAGTTGGACAGGGGGCGGTGAAAAACTGTTTTTT	CASSWTGGGEKLFF
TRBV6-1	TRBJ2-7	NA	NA	TGTGCCAGCATTGCAACTGCGAGCTCCTACGAGCAGTACTTC	CASIATASSYEQYF
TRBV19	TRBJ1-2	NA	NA	TGTGCCAGTAGTGTCTTCGGGACACCTAACTATGGCTACACCTTC	CASSVFGTPNYGYTF
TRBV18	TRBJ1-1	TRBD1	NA	TGTGCCAGCTCACCCCGGACAGGGGGCGGTACTGAAGCTTTCTTT	CASSPRTGGGTEAFF